Listed below are T cell receptor beta chains from one sample, sequenced in a study of early T cells in non-severe SARS-CoV-2 infection. MiXCR, applied by TCRdb to the 5' RACE reads, yields one record per CDR3 protein. The table has 65,000 to 80,000 distinct CDR3 sequences, roughly 13% seen once. The sample consisted of whole blood. The receptors were sampled from an adult who was a healthcare worker with PCR-confirmed SARS-CoV-2 infection or an uninfected control (not recorded which). Each CDR3 is given with its conserved first and last residue. Fields, in order: CDR3 DNA, CDR3 protein, D gene, J gene, clone size, V gene. The D gene is left open where the match is weak. Clone size appears in some rows only: once, few, many, or a class for an expanded clone.

cdr3_nt: TGTGCCAGCATCCTACAGGGGGTTGCCTATGGCTACACCTTC; cdr3_aa: CASILQGVAYGYTF; d_call: TRBD1; j_call: TRBJ1-2; clone_size: .; v_call: TRBV6-5
cdr3_nt: TGTGCCAGTAGTATCCCCCGGGGCTCGGGATCAGGGGCCAACGTCCTGACTTTC; cdr3_aa: CASSIPRGSGSGANVLTF; d_call: .; j_call: TRBJ2-6; clone_size: many; v_call: TRBV19
cdr3_nt: TGTGCCACCAAGACAGGGGTTTTGGACGAGCAGTACTTC; cdr3_aa: CATKTGVLDEQYF; d_call: TRBD1; j_call: TRBJ2-7; clone_size: many; v_call: TRBV27
cdr3_nt: TGTGCCAGCAGTACGGGGGCCGGCAATCAGCCCCAGCATTTT; cdr3_aa: CASSTGAGNQPQHF; d_call: .; j_call: TRBJ1-5; clone_size: once; v_call: TRBV6-5
cdr3_nt: TGTGCCAGCACACTAAGGGGACAGGGCCATACGCAGTATTTT; cdr3_aa: CASTLRGQGHTQYF; d_call: TRBD1; j_call: TRBJ2-3; clone_size: many; v_call: TRBV28
cdr3_nt: TGTGCCAGCCGGGACTGGAACACCGGGGAGCTGTTTTTT; cdr3_aa: CASRDWNTGELFF; d_call: .; j_call: TRBJ2-2; clone_size: many; v_call: TRBV19
cdr3_nt: TGTGCCAGCAGCTTTAGGGGCGGGAGGGCTTCTCAAGAGACCCAGTACTTC; cdr3_aa: CASSFRGGRASQETQYF; d_call: TRBD2; j_call: TRBJ2-5; clone_size: few; v_call: TRBV7-8
cdr3_nt: TGTGCCAGCAGCTGGGGACCGGGGGTGGGGACCCAGTACTTC; cdr3_aa: CASSWGPGVGTQYF; d_call: .; j_call: TRBJ2-5; clone_size: many; v_call: TRBV6-5
cdr3_nt: TGCAGTGCTATGCAGGGGGCCCGGGGCTACACCTTC; cdr3_aa: CSAMQGARGYTF; d_call: TRBD1; j_call: TRBJ1-2; clone_size: .; v_call: TRBV20-1
cdr3_nt: TGTGCCAGCTCCTACGCCCTGCGGGAGCAGTACTTC; cdr3_aa: CASSYALREQYF; d_call: .; j_call: TRBJ2-7; clone_size: few; v_call: TRBV2
cdr3_nt: TGTGCCAGCAGCCAAGACCGCACGGGTATAGGTTGCCACTTT; cdr3_aa: CASSQDRTGIGCHF; d_call: .; j_call: TRBJ1-6; clone_size: many; v_call: TRBV3-1
cdr3_nt: TGTGCCAGCAGTTCAATGAGGGGGACTTATGAAAAACTGTTTTTT; cdr3_aa: CASSSMRGTYEKLFF; d_call: .; j_call: TRBJ1-4; clone_size: .; v_call: TRBV11-2
cdr3_nt: TGTGCCAGCAGCCGGACTTCCTCTAGCGGGAGGTACGAGCAGTACTTC; cdr3_aa: CASSRTSSSGRYEQYF; d_call: TRBD2; j_call: TRBJ2-7; clone_size: few; v_call: TRBV3-1
cdr3_nt: TGTGCCAGCAGCCTACAGGGACTCTCCTACAATGAGCAGTTCTTC; cdr3_aa: CASSLQGLSYNEQFF; d_call: .; j_call: TRBJ2-1; clone_size: many; v_call: TRBV7-9
cdr3_nt: TGTGCCAGCAGGTCTAGCGGGAGCGATGAGCAGTTCTTC; cdr3_aa: CASRSSGSDEQFF; d_call: TRBD2; j_call: TRBJ2-1; clone_size: .; v_call: TRBV6-5
cdr3_nt: TGTGCCAGCAGCCCTGACAGGGTTCACAGAGATACGCAGTATTTT; cdr3_aa: CASSPDRVHRDTQYF; d_call: TRBD1; j_call: TRBJ2-3; clone_size: .; v_call: TRBV12-3/TRBV12-4
cdr3_nt: TGTGCCAGCAGCCAAGATCCCCGGAGTGGAACGCCCTACGAGCAGTACTTC; cdr3_aa: CASSQDPRSGTPYEQYF; d_call: .; j_call: TRBJ2-7; clone_size: .; v_call: TRBV3-1
cdr3_nt: TGTGCCAGCAGTTTAAGCGGACAGGGGAGTATTTCACCCCTCCACTTT; cdr3_aa: CASSLSGQGSISPLHF; d_call: TRBD1; j_call: TRBJ1-6; clone_size: few; v_call: TRBV28
cdr3_nt: TGTGCCAGCAGCTTAGTGTATGTAGGACTAGCGGGTCACAATGAGCAGTTCTTC; cdr3_aa: CASSLVYVGLAGHNEQFF; d_call: TRBD2; j_call: TRBJ2-1; clone_size: .; v_call: TRBV7-2
cdr3_nt: TGTGCCAGCAATACGTACGGATCTGGAAACACCATATATTTT; cdr3_aa: CASNTYGSGNTIYF; d_call: .; j_call: TRBJ1-3; clone_size: .; v_call: TRBV28
cdr3_nt: TGTGCCAGCTCACCACCTCGGACACTCATGGACGGCTACACCTTC; cdr3_aa: CASSPPRTLMDGYTF; d_call: .; j_call: TRBJ1-2; clone_size: many; v_call: TRBV18
cdr3_nt: TGTGCCAGCAGCTCCCGGACCCGAACGGTAAGGAATGAGCAGTTCTTC; cdr3_aa: CASSSRTRTVRNEQFF; d_call: .; j_call: TRBJ2-1; clone_size: few; v_call: TRBV7-2
cdr3_nt: TGTGCCAGCAGTTGGACTAGCGGGGCCTTCGGGGAGCTGTTTTTT; cdr3_aa: CASSWTSGAFGELFF; d_call: TRBD2; j_call: TRBJ2-2; clone_size: few; v_call: TRBV9
cdr3_nt: TGTGCCTGGAAGGGGGACCAAATATCAGATACGCAGTATTTT; cdr3_aa: CAWKGDQISDTQYF; d_call: .; j_call: TRBJ2-3; clone_size: .; v_call: TRBV30
cdr3_nt: TGTGCCAGCAGTCCACTCTCTGTCCAGGGCTGGACTGAAGCTTTCTTT; cdr3_aa: CASSPLSVQGWTEAFF; d_call: .; j_call: TRBJ1-1; clone_size: many; v_call: TRBV27
cdr3_nt: TGTGCCAGCTCACCAAAGACGGCTACCAATCAGCCCCAGCATTTT; cdr3_aa: CASSPKTATNQPQHF; d_call: .; j_call: TRBJ1-5; clone_size: many; v_call: TRBV18
cdr3_nt: TGTGCCAGCTCCCGAGACCCTACGCAGTATTTT; cdr3_aa: CASSRDPTQYF; d_call: .; j_call: TRBJ2-3; clone_size: .; v_call: TRBV18
cdr3_nt: TGTGCCAGCAGCTTAATTAGTCAGATGGGTAATTCACCCCTCCACTTT; cdr3_aa: CASSLISQMGNSPLHF; d_call: .; j_call: TRBJ1-6; clone_size: many; v_call: TRBV7-8